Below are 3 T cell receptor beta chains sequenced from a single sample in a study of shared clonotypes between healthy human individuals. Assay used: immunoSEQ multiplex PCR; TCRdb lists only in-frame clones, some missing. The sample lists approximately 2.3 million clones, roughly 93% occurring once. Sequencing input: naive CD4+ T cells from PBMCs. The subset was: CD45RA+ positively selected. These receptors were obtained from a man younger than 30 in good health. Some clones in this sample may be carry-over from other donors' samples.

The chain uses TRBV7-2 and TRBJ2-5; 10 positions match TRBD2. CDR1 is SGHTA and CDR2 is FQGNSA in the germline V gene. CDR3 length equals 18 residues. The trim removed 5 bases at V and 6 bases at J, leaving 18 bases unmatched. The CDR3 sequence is CASSKDLRASGSLKTQYF. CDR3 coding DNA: TGTGCCAGCAGCAAAGACCTACGGGCTAGCGGGAGTCTCAAGACCCAGTACTTC. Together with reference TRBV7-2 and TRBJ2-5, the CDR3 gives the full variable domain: GAGVSQSPSNKVTEKGKDVELRCDPISGHTALYWYRQSLGQGLEFLIYFQGNSAPDKSGLPSDRFSAERTGGSVSTLTIQRTQQEDSAVYLCASSKDLRASGSLKTQYFGPGTRLLVL.

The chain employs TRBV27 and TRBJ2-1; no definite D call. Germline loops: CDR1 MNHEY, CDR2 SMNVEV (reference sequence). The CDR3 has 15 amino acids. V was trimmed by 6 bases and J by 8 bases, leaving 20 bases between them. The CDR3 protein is CASSNTLLFSDEQFF. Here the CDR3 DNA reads TGTGCCAGCAGCAATACCTTGCTTTTCAGTGATGAGCAGTTCTTC.

Written as DNA, the CDR3 is TGCGCCAGCAGCCAAGTAGAATCCCTCAACAATCAGCCCCAGCATTTT. Protein sequence: CASSQVESLNNQPQHF. This rearrangement joins TRBV4-1 to TRBJ1-5; D unclear. The CDR3 is 16 residues long. Germline V gene data show CDR1 as MGHRA and CDR2 as YSYEKL. V dropped 1 base and J dropped 3 bases, with 13 bases sitting between them.